The T cell receptor (beta chain) under discussion was sequenced for a study of CDR3 diversity in severe acne. One entry per CDR3 protein results from TCRdb running MiXCR on the PCR reads. Of around 94,000 distinct CDR3 sequences listed, about half were seen once; the top ten hold roughly 12%. Per the germline V gene, CDR1 is SGHVS and CDR2 is FQNEAQ. The CDR3 spans 13 residues. The V and J ends lost 4 bases and 0 bases respectively, with 7 bases between them. This clonotype was obtained from a male donor with acne. V gene TRBV7-8 combines with J gene TRBJ2-7; D uncertain. The sequenced sample was blood. CDR3: CASSSGPSYEQYF. In DNA, the CDR3 is TGTGCCAGCAGCTCGGGTCCCTCCTACGAGCAGTACTTC.